This note documents a single TCR beta chain sequence. The entry originates in a study of cytomegalovirus exposure and HLA in healthy donors. The PCR used 60 Vbeta and 13 Jbeta primers. The table came from immunoSEQ multiplex PCR; TCRdb's copy has only in-frame clones and leaves some out. The sample shows about 160,000 clones, 84% of them seen only once. CDR3 length: 16 residues. The germline V gene has CDR1 ENHRY and CDR2 SYGVKD. J lost 1 base, V lost 3 bases, and 5 bases had no gene match. The sample consisted of PBMCs. This sequence joins TRBV10-3 and TRBJ1-3; 8 bases line up with TRBD1. The TCR originated in a man aged 50 to 60 in good health and CMV-seropositive. The CDR3: CAISDPGQESGNTIYF. The CDR3 coding sequence is TGTGCCATCAGTGATCCGGGACAGGAGTCTGGAAACACCATATATTTT.